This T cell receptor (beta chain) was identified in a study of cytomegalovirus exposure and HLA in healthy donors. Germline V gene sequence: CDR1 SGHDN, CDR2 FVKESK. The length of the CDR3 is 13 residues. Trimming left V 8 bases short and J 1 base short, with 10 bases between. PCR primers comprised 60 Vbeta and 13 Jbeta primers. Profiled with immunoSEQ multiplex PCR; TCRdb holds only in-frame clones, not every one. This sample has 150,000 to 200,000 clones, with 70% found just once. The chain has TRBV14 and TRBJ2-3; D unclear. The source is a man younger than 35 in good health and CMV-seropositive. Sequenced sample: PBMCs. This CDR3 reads CASSPLGTDTQYF. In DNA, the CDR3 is TGTGCCAGCTCACCCCTAGGCACAGATACGCAGTATTTT.